The 6 T cell receptor beta chains below all came from one sample that was sequenced in a study of neoadjuvant nivolumab and ipilimumab in lung cancer. Sequencing was performed with immunoSEQ multiplex PCR; in TCRdb, only in-frame clones are kept and a portion is missing. Here the sample spans 8,500 to 10,000 clones, more than 70% being singletons. The specimen was tumor tissue, collected after neoadjuvant nivolumab, alone or with ipilimumab, at or shortly before surgery. The origin of the receptors is an adult with non-small cell lung cancer. Some clones in this sample may be carry-over from other donors' samples.

The V and J genes are TRBV10-2 and TRBJ2-7; the match to TRBD1 covers 8 bases. Germline assignment: CDR1 WSHSY and CDR2 SAAADI. The CDR3 extends over 14 amino acids. V lost 5 bases, J lost 4 bases, and 7 bases stayed unmatched. The CDR3 coding sequence is TGCGCCAGCAGTTCGGGACAGGCGGGGTACGAGCAGTACTTC. Its protein product is CASSSGQAGYEQYF.

This clone occurred once. V and J are TRBV18 and TRBJ2-7; TRBD1 is a possible D gene (6 bases). This CDR3 region has 17 residues. Germline V gene sequence: CDR1 KGHSH, CDR2 LQKENI. Trimming stripped 0 bases from V and 0 bases from J, with 15 bases between. The CDR3 sequence is CASSPPGVRDNSYEQYF. In DNA, the CDR3 is TGTGCCAGCTCACCACCGGGGGTCAGGGACAACTCCTACGAGCAGTACTTC.

The rearrangement uses TRBV6-6 and TRBJ2-7; 11 nucleotides line up with TRBD1. The CDR3 is 14 amino acids. The germline gives CDR1 MNHNY, CDR2 SVGAGI (reference sequence). The trim removed 6 bases at V and 3 bases at J, leaving 4 bases unmatched. The CDR3 coding sequence is TGTGCCAGCAGAACGGGACAGGGGGACTACGAGCAGTACTTC. Amino acid sequence: CASRTGQGDYEQYF.

The chain combines TRBV2 with TRBJ1-2; D perhaps matches TRBD1 (6 bases). The CDR3 is 13 amino acids. Trimming took off 5 bases at V and 3 bases at J, with 10 bases between the two ends. CDR1 is SNHLY and CDR2 is FYNNEI in the germline V gene. This CDR3 reads CASSPQGDYGYTF. CDR3 nucleotides: TGTGCCAGCAGTCCACAGGGAGACTATGGCTACACCTTC.

V usage is TRBV10-2 and J usage is TRBJ1-1; no firm D call. CDR1 and CDR2 (germline): WSHSY, SAAADI. Trimming pared 3 bases from V and 10 bases from J, leaving 15 bases between. The length of the CDR3 is 13 residues. In nucleotides, the CDR3 is TGCGCCAGCAGTGAAGGCACCTTTGTGGGAGCTTTCTTT. It yields the protein CASSEGTFVGAFF.

The CDR3 bases are TGTGCCAGCAGGGACAGCTCTGGGGCCAACGTCCTGACTTTC. As protein: CASRDSSGANVLTF. The chain is built from TRBV9 and TRBJ2-6; weak D call: TRBD1 (6 bases). CDR3 size: 14 residues. Trimming cost V 5 bases and J 0 bases, with 6 bases left between them. Germline V gene lookup returns CDR1 SGDLS and CDR2 YYNGEE.